This TCR beta chain was retrieved from a study of cytomegalovirus exposure and HLA in healthy donors (dated by TCRdb to 2017 to 2019). Study-wide context: According to a later analysis, one platform produced both the 110 or so validation repertoires and the approximately 670 repertoires of the first cohort. Along with the roughly 670-subject first cohort, a separate validation cohort of more than 90 different subjects was used. The study aimed to test whether signatures of past pathogen exposure could be identified by cataloging public T cell receptors. High-throughput TCR immunosequencing, statistical association of individual TCRs with disease status, and machine learning were combined to predict cytomegalovirus infection status. Study-level results and caveats: A later analysis found that TCRs clustered in the first cohort also tended to co-occur in the approximately 120 validation repertoires, with about 94% of cluster scores above 0. Three of the identified cytomegalovirus-associated TCR beta chains were confirmed in vitro to be specific for cytomegalovirus antigens. According to the authors, the approach could potentially be generalized to other disease states and immunological phenotypes. In both the original and validation cohorts, the classifier was reported to diagnose cytomegalovirus status with high specificity and sensitivity. All 130 or so repertoires were used to score co-occurrence in the validation cohort in a later analysis, because that analysis had no HLA typing for the cohort. The study listed 164 TCR beta chains as associated with cytomegalovirus. Across donors, most TCR sequences were observed very rarely, whereas some public TCRs were present in many individuals.

Concerning this clone itself: Its antigen is unknown. Per-base qualities were not stored, and no clone one base away is much larger.

The donors were included in the validation cohort of some 110 subjects, a group kept apart from the roughly 680-subject first cohort. The library was produced with the immunoSEQ multiplex PCR assay. Per the original workflow: A statistical classification framework was developed to diagnose cytomegalovirus status using the catalog of TCR beta chain sequences. Not all clones reach the TCRdb copy of this immuneACCESS table, which keeps in-frame sequences only. Checked studies attribute under half of the gap to unresolved V genes and leave the rest unexplained. D and trimming come from the DNA, and the V and J calls and clone size come from that table. For this sample there are about 200,000 clones; roughly 85% appear just once. The ten biggest clones cover less than 7% of the sample. Including the terminal cysteine and phenylalanine, the CDR3 comprises 13 residues. Left in the record is the CDR3 DNA by itself, 39 bases read in frame from the first base. V was cut back by 0 bases and J by 3 bases, leaving a gap of 6 bases between them. The germline V gene gives CDR1 as MGHRA and CDR2 as YSYEKL.

This sequence uses TRBV4-1 and TRBJ2-7, with a tentative D gene TRBD2 over 5 matching bases. This receptor was obtained from a woman between 18 and 30 years old in good health and CMV-seronegative. The material sequenced was PBMCs. The CDR3 amino acid sequence is: CASSQDGGYEQYF. The nucleotides read TGCGCCAGCAGCCAAGATGGAGGCTACGAGCAGTACTTC.